This TCR beta chain was captured by sequencing in a study of T cells in tuberculosis listed by TCRdb under 2018. In terms of the full investigation: In the study, CD1B tetramers and high-throughput TCR immunosequencing were combined to characterize T cells specific for the mycobacterial lipid antigen glucose monomycolate (GMM). Results the study describes overall, beyond this receptor: The stringent sort gate may have missed T cells binding the CD1B-GMM tetramer with low affinity.

Note on this clone: No base qualities exist here, and no much larger clone lies one base off it.

V and J are truncated by 8 bases and 15 bases respectively, leaving an intervening sequence of 11 bases. Reading from cysteine to phenylalanine, the CDR3 counts 9 amino acids. The CDR3 DNA has 27 bases and is translated from base 1. CDR1 and CDR2, looked up from the germline V gene (reference sequence), are WNHNN and SYGVQD. Because TCR-alpha and TCR-beta chains were sequenced unpaired, no chain pairing information was available. The immunoSEQ multiplex PCR assay was used to generate TCR libraries, with TCR-beta and/or TCR-alpha/delta assays applied to each sample. The amplified TCR libraries were sequenced using the Illumina high-throughput platform. The authors' pipeline ran thus. Clustering and dimensionality reduction relied on pairwise TCRdist distances among GMM-specific receptors from T cells that were either sorted ex vivo or expanded in vitro. Sequence motifs, defined by gene usage and CDR3 content, were tested for enrichment in tetramer-positive compared with tetramer-negative populations. As stored in TCRdb, this immuneACCESS dataset retains in-frame rearrangements with V and J assigned. A fraction of the clones does not appear; measured against another copy, unresolved V genes explain less than half of the discrepancy, and the remainder lacks a known reason. That table furnishes V, J and clone size, whereas the DNA furnished D and trimming. Present in this sample are 80,000 to 90,000 clones, approximately 90% of which were seen just once. 1.5% to 2% of the sample is in the top ten clones.

PBMC were thawed, rested overnight, stained with GMM-loaded CD1B tetramer, a Live/Dead dye and anti-CD3, and then sorted on a FACS Aria II. CD1B tetramers were loaded with C32 glucose monomycolate purified from Rhodococcus equi. PBMC used for tetramer sorting had been depleted of CD14-expressing monocytes for a separate study before cryopreservation. From each donor, approximately 100,000 tetramer-negative cells were also sorted and analyzed side by side with the tetramer-positive cells. Antigen-specific T cells were sorted from several healthy South African adults using GMM-loaded CD1B tetramers. This sequence uses TRBV10-1 and TRBJ1-5; TRBD1 is a weak D gene call, 6 bases matching. The sequence was collected from an adult woman with latent tuberculosis. Sequenced sample: CD1b-GMM tetramer-negative cells sorted from PBMCs. The sample's cell subset or site label, decoded: T cells not binding CD1B-GMM tetramer, sorted from same donor. The bases are TGCGCCAGCCTCGGGGGGCGGCATTTT. Translated, this gives CASLGGRHF.